Sequencing of this T cell receptor (beta chain) was carried out in a study of T-cell reconstitution after alpha-beta-depleted transplantation in children. In this sample, this clonotype turned up a few times. It was with unique molecular identifiers that the TCRbeta library was prepared. One entry per CDR3 protein, called by TCRdb with MiXCR from the PCR reads. Of approximately 240,000 distinct CDR3 sequences in the sample, approximately 9.8% are singletons; the top ten hold approximately 5.4%. The CDR3 length is 14 residues. With 5 bases clipped from V and 6 bases from J, the junction kept 9 bases outside the gene matches. Germline loops: CDR1 MDHEN, CDR2 SYDVKM.

The input for sequencing was PBMCs from the stem cell graft donor, taken from the stem cell graft. The source of this sequence is a human donor who donated a stem cell graft to a child with SCID. V is TRBV28 and J is TRBJ2-7; TRBD2 agrees at 8 bases. CDR3 nucleotide sequence: TGTGCCAGCAGTAGGACTAGCTGGGGCAGCGAGCAGTACTTC. It translates to CASSRTSWGSEQYF.